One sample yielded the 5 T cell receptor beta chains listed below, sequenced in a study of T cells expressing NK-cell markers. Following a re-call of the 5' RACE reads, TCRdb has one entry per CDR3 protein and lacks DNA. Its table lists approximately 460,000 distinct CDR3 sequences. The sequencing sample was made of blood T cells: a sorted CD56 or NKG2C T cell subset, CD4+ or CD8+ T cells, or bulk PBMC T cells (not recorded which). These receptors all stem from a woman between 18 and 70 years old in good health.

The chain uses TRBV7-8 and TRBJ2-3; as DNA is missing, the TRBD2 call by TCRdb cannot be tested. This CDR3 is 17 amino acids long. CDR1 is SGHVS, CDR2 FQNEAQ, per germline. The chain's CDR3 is CASSLVGLAGVRDTQYF.

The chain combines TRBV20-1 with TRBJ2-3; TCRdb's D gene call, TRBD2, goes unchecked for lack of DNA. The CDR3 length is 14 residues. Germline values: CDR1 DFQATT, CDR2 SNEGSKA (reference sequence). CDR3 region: CSAQRGPRTDTQYF.

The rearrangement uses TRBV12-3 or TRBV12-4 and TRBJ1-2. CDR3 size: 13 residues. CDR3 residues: CASSLPIDYGYTF.

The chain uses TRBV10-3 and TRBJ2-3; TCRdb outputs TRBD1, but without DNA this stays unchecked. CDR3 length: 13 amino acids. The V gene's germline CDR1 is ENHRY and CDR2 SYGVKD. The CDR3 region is CATRTGSTDTQYF.

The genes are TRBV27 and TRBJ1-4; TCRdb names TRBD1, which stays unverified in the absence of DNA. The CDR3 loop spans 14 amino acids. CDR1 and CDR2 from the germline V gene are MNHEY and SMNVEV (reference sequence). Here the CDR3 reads CASGNRGTNEKLFF.